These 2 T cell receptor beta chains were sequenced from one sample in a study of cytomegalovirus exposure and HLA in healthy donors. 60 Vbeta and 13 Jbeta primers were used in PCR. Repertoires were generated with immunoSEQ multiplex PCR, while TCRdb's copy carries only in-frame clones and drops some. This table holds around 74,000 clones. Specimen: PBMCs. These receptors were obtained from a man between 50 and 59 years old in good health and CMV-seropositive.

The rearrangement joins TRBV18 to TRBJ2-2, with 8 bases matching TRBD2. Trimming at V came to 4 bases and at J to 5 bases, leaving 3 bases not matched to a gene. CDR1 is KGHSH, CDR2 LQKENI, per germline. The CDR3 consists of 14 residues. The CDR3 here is CASSQIAGTGELFF. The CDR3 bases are TGTGCCAGCTCACAAATAGCGGGAACCGGGGAGCTGTTTTTT.

CDR3 DNA: TGTGCCAGCAGTTTATCGTTCAGGGGCACTGAAGCTTTCTTT. It is translated as CASSLSFRGTEAFF. V usage is TRBV27 and J usage is TRBJ1-1, with D maybe TRBD1 (6 bases). The germline CDR1 and CDR2 sequences are MNHEY and SMNVEV (reference sequence). This CDR3 region has 14 residues. V was shortened by 0 bases and J by 4 bases, with 9 bases between the two germline ends.